This T cell receptor beta chain was sequenced during a study of early stage breast cancer tumors. Overall study: About 70% of the 16 invasive tumors were ER+, PR+ and HER2-. Invasive lobular carcinomas made up about 30% of the 12 ER+/PR+/HER2- tumors.

Per germline, CDR1 SGHRS and CDR2 YFSETQ. This CDR3 is 14 amino acids long. V lost 5 bases and J 3 bases, leaving 15 bases between the germline ends. Findings and limits, study-wide: In most of the 16 patients, blood comparison separated tumor from normal breast. Enriched TCRB sequences shared across patients were mostly commonly generated sequences.

Worth noting for this clone: Its target is unknown.

The repertoire was sequenced with immunoSEQ multiplex PCR; TCRdb's copy has only in-frame clones and lacks some. This sample has about 53,000 clones, with around nine tenths found just once. This sequence joins TRBV5-1 and TRBJ2-7; D perhaps matches TRBD2 (6 bases). The sequence was obtained from a person aged 65-85 years with breast cancer. Sequenced sample: blood. The CDR3 protein is CASREGLDDYEQYF. The CDR3, as DNA: TGCGCCAGCAGGGAGGGACTGGATGACTACGAGCAGTACTTC.